These 9 T cell receptor beta chains originate from one sample sequenced in a study of CD8+CD57+ T cells in acquired aplastic anemia. It was genomic DNA that served as the template for profiling TCR beta VDJ and CDR3. One entry per CDR3 protein results from TCRdb running MiXCR on the reads. The sample shows 180,000 or so distinct CDR3 sequences, less than 60% of them seen only once. Sequencing involved patients with CD8+CD57+ cell expansion previously shown by flow cytometry. The source material was sorted CD4+, CD8+, or CD8+CD57+ T cells (not recorded which) from PBMCs. These receptors originate from a human donor with aplastic anemia.

The chain employs TRBV7-2 and TRBJ1-1; no reliable D call. V lost 3 bases to trimming and J lost 6 bases, with 8 bases between them. CDR1 is SGHTA and CDR2 is FQGNSA in the germline V gene. There are 12 residues in the CDR3. The CDR3 DNA reads TGTGCCAGCAGCTTGTGGGTTCCTGAAGCTTTCTTT. Protein sequence: CASSLWVPEAFF.

Only a few counts were recorded for this clonotype. This chain joins TRBV6-1 and TRBJ1-2; D gene ambiguous. V was cut by 1 base and J by 2 bases, with 11 bases left in between. This CDR3 contains 15 residues. Germline loops: CDR1 MNHNS, CDR2 SASEGT. The CDR3 region is CASSEGPKPNYGYTF. DNA for the CDR3: TGTGCCAGCAGTGAAGGCCCCAAACCCAACTATGGCTACACCTTC.

This clonotype was counted a few times. The CDR3 here is CATSREGANEQYF. CDR3 DNA sequence: TGTGCCACCAGCAGAGAAGGGGCGAACGAGCAGTACTTC. The gene calls are TRBV15 and TRBJ2-7; a weak D match, TRBD1 (5 bases). V dropped 0 bases and J dropped 5 bases, with 8 bases sitting between them. The CDR3 has 13 amino acids. Germline CDR1 is LNHNV and CDR2 is YYDKDF (reference sequence).

The V and J genes are TRBV4-1 and TRBJ1-2, with D hard to call. The germline gives CDR1 MGHRA, CDR2 YSYEKL. The V and J ends lost 0 bases and 0 bases respectively, with 8 bases between them. The CDR3 spans 15 residues. The CDR3 DNA follows: TGCGCCAGCAGCCAAGATTACGCAGCTAACTATGGCTACACCTTC. This gives the protein CASSQDYAANYGYTF.

The chain joins TRBV7-2 to TRBJ2-7; possible D gene TRBD2, 6 bases. The ends were cut back, 8 bases at V and 7 bases at J, with 15 bases in the middle. The germline gives CDR1 SGHTA, CDR2 FQGNSA. This CDR3 comprises 12 residues. The CDR3 coding sequence is TGTGCCAGCGGCAATCTGGCGGGGGAGCAGTACTTC. Its translation: CASGNLAGEQYF.

This clonotype was counted only a few times. The V call is TRBV20-1, the J call TRBJ2-3; D call uncertain. The V gene's germline CDR1 is DFQATT and CDR2 SNEGSKA (reference sequence). Trimming took off 3 bases at V and 2 bases at J, with 12 bases between the two ends. The CDR3 totals 14 residues. CDR3 region: CSASYRTDTDTQYF. CDR3 bases: TGCAGTGCTAGTTACCGGACGGACACAGATACGCAGTATTTT.

This clonotype came up once. Germline is not matched at one junction end, which may reflect a read error. The rearrangement joins TRBV2 to TRBJ2-7, with 8 bases lining up with TRBD1. The CDR3 totals 14 residues. Germline assignment: CDR1 SNHLY and CDR2 FYNNEI. In DNA form, the CDR3 reads TGTGCCAGCACTTTGCCAGGGGGCTCCTACGAGCGGTACTTC. Protein product: CASTLPGGSYERYF.

The chain joins TRBV24-1 to TRBJ2-1; 7 positions agree with TRBD1. The CDR3 spans 14 residues. J gave up 9 bases and V 3 bases, and 7 bases lay outside the gene matches. Looked up from germline, CDR1 is KGHDR and CDR2 is SFDVKD. For the CDR3, the DNA is TGTGCCACCAGTGATAGTCACCACAGGGGTGAGCAGTTCTTC. Its translation is CATSDSHHRGEQFF.

This clonotype was counted ten times or more. The chain links TRBV5-1 to TRBJ1-2; no clear D. V was shortened by 1 base and J by 6 bases, with 4 bases between the two germline ends. Looked up from germline, CDR1 is SGHRS and CDR2 is YFSETQ. The CDR3 contains 11 residues. The CDR3 DNA sequence: TGCGCCAGCAGCTTGTCCGATGGCTACACCTTC. Protein product: CASSLSDGYTF.